The 29 T cell receptor beta chains presented below share a single source sample, sequenced in a study of shared clonotypes between healthy human individuals. Profiling relied on immunoSEQ multiplex PCR, and the TCRdb table lists in-frame clones only, not all of them. In the table there are some 2,400,000 clones, more than 90% of which are singletons. Sequencing used naive CD4+ T cells sorted from blood. Specified subset: CD45RA+ positively selected. These receptors originate from a man aged 18 to 30 in good health.

The J gene is TRBJ2-3, the V gene TRBV5-1, with 9 nucleotides matching TRBD1. Per the germline V gene, CDR1 is SGHRS and CDR2 is YFSETQ. CDR3 length equals 17 residues. V lost 3 bases and J lost 5; bases outside the gene matches: 13. CDR3 in DNA: TGCGCCAGCAGCTACGGACAGGGGAGGGGATTCCGAGATACGCAGTATTTT. Protein: CASSYGQGRGFRDTQYF.

V and J are TRBV19 and TRBJ2-7, with no clear D. The germline V and J ends were trimmed by 2 bases and 1 base, with 12 bases remaining between them. The CDR3 is 15 amino acids. CDR1 and CDR2 from the germline V gene are LNHDA and SQIVND (reference sequence). CDR3 sequence reads: CASSIKGFPSYEQYF. The CDR3 nucleotides are TGTGCCAGTAGTATAAAAGGTTTCCCATCCTACGAGCAGTACTTC.

V gene TRBV5-4 combines with J gene TRBJ1-1, with 7 positions matching TRBD1. There are 18 residues in the CDR3. Germline V lookup: CDR1 SGHNT, CDR2 YYREEE (reference sequence). V shed 4 bases, J shed 1 base, and the junction held 16 bases outside the gene matches. DNA of the CDR3: TGTGCCAGCAGCCCTGGCTTACTCATCAGGGGGAAGAACACTGAAGCTTTCTTT. This translates into CASSPGLLIRGKNTEAFF.

A remark on this clone: The same CDR3 is also encoded by other DNA sequences in this sample. The chain combines TRBV2 with TRBJ1-1; possibly TRBD1 for D (5 bases). V was cut by 4 bases and J by 1 base, with 10 bases left in between. The CDR3 consists of 14 residues. Germline CDR1 SNHLY, CDR2 FYNNEI. The CDR3 coding sequence is TGTGCCAGCAGTGGCACAGGTGGGAACACTGAAGCTTTCTTT. Translation: CASSGTGGNTEAFF.

V gene TRBV10-1 combines with J gene TRBJ2-2; D remains unclear. The V end was cut by 4 bases, the J end by 0 bases, with 3 bases between. Germline assignment: CDR1 WNHNN and CDR2 SYGVQD (reference sequence). There are 13 residues in the CDR3. This CDR3 is CASSVTNTGELFF. CDR3 DNA: TGCGCCAGCAGTGTGACGAACACCGGGGAGCTGTTTTTT.

This chain joins TRBV14 and TRBJ1-6; D uncertain. The V gene's germline CDR1 is SGHDN and CDR2 FVKESK. V lost 1 base and J lost 11, with 9 bases in between. This CDR3 is 13 amino acids long. The CDR3 nucleotides read TGTGCCAGCAGCCAAGCGGGTTTTGCACCCCTCCACTTT. Encoded protein: CASSQAGFAPLHF.

The chain is built from TRBV5-1 and TRBJ2-5; 8 bases are a match to TRBD1. J was trimmed by 4 bases and V by 6 bases; bases with no gene match: 5. CDR3 size: 13 residues. Per germline, CDR1 SGHRS and CDR2 YFSETQ. For the CDR3, the DNA is TGCGCCAGCACCCGGACAGGGCGAGAGACCCAGTACTTC. It is translated as CASTRTGRETQYF.

The chain's CDR3 is CASSLSPSGEQYF. CDR3 DNA sequence: TGCGCCAGCAGCTTGTCTCCATCTGGAGAGCAGTACTTC. This chain joins TRBV5-1 and TRBJ2-7; D is undetermined. Trimming removed 1 base from V and 7 bases from J, with 12 bases in between. The CDR3 length is 13 residues. Germline loops: CDR1 SGHRS, CDR2 YFSETQ.

The chain employs TRBV6-6 and TRBJ1-4; no clear D gene. The CDR3 runs 16 residues. V was pared by 2 bases and J by 1 base, with 11 bases between. CDR1 and CDR2 (germline): MNHNY, SVGAGI (reference sequence). The CDR3: CASSYGHRGTNEKLFF. The CDR3 nucleotides read TGTGCCAGCAGTTACGGGCACCGGGGAACTAATGAAAAACTGTTTTTT.

This chain joins TRBV28 and TRBJ1-1, with 9 bases that match TRBD1. CDR1 and CDR2 from the germline V gene are MDHEN and SYDVKM. V trimming: 10 bases; J trimming: 4 bases; junction bases outside the gene matches: 7. There are 13 residues in the CDR3. The CDR3, as DNA: TGTGCCACCGGGACAGGGACGGCCACTGAAGCTTTCTTT. Its translation is CATGTGTATEAFF.

Of note for this clone: Other nucleotide sequences from this sample produce the same CDR3. The chain recombines TRBV7-9 with TRBJ2-2, with 7 positions matching TRBD1. The CDR3 covers 15 residues. CDR1 SEHNR and CDR2 FQNEAQ come from the germline V gene (reference sequence). J was trimmed by 4 bases and V by 2 bases; bases with no gene match: 4. In DNA, the CDR3 is TGTGCCAGCAGCTTAAGGGGGCTAGGCACCGGGGAGCTGTTTTTT. It encodes CASSLRGLGTGELFF.

This clone was observed once. The gene calls are TRBV7-2 and TRBJ2-5; tentatively, D is TRBD1 or TRBD2 (5 bases each). Germline CDR1 reads SGHTA; CDR2 reads FQGNSA. Trimming took 5 bases from V and 1 from J, leaving 14 bases between them. This CDR3 has 15 amino acids. In DNA form, the CDR3 reads TGTGCCAGCAGCCGCACCGGGACCTTCCAAGAGACCCAGTACTTC. Amino acid sequence: CASSRTGTFQETQYF.

With regard to this clone: This same CDR3 is encoded by further DNA sequences in the sample. This chain links TRBV5-1 with TRBJ2-7; weak D call: TRBD2 (7 bases). The CDR3 has 13 amino acids. Germline V CDR1 and CDR2: SGHRS, YFSETQ. V was cut by 5 bases and J by 4 bases, with 13 bases left in between. The CDR3 here is CASSSQGGYEQYF. The DNA for the CDR3 is TGCGCCAGCAGTTCACAGGGAGGGTACGAGCAGTACTTC.

V usage is TRBV6-6 and J usage is TRBJ2-1; no firm D call. Germline assignment: CDR1 MNHNY and CDR2 SVGAGI (reference sequence). V gave up 7 bases and J gave up 5 bases, with 6 bases separating them. This CDR3 region has 11 residues. CDR3 sequence reads: CASTVDNEQFF. In DNA form, the CDR3 reads TGTGCCAGCACGGTCGACAATGAGCAGTTCTTC.

This CDR3 reads CASSDGGRLFVYSNQPQHF. In DNA, the CDR3 is TGTGCCAGCAGTGATGGGGGGCGTTTGTTCGTTTATAGCAATCAGCCCCAGCATTTT. V usage is TRBV6-4 and J usage is TRBJ1-5; D might be TRBD1 (6 bases). CDR3 size: 19 residues. The V end was cut by 3 bases, the J end by 0 bases, with 21 bases between. Germline assignment: CDR1 MRHNA and CDR2 SNTAGT.

The V and J genes are TRBV7-2 and TRBJ1-5, with a weak D call TRBD1 (6 bases). The CDR3 spans 16 residues. Germline CDR1 is SGHTA and CDR2 is FQGNSA. Trimming left V 3 bases short and J 1 base short, with 13 bases between. For the CDR3, the DNA is TGTGCCAGCAGCTTGAACGGGGGGCGCAGCAATCAGCCCCAGCATTTT. This codes for CASSLNGGRSNQPQHF.

Comments on this clone: Additional DNA sequences in this sample encode the identical CDR3. This rearrangement joins TRBV7-9 to TRBJ2-7, with a possible D match to TRBD1 (6 bases). V was clipped by 2 bases and J by 0 bases, with 8 bases between them. The CDR3 is 14 amino acids. Germline CDR1 reads SEHNR; CDR2 reads FQNEAQ (reference sequence). The CDR3 region is CASSLTGSSYEQYF. The DNA of the CDR3 is TGTGCCAGCAGCTTAACAGGGAGCTCCTACGAGCAGTACTTC.

This chain uses TRBV5-6 with TRBJ1-3; tentative D call: TRBD1 (5 bases). The V gene's germline CDR1 is SGHDT and CDR2 YYEEEE. Trimming stripped 5 bases from V and 4 bases from J, with 7 bases between. CDR3 length equals 12 residues. In DNA, the CDR3 is TGTGCCAGCAGGGAGGGGGGAAACACCATATATTTT. Residues: CASREGGNTIYF.

The rearrangement joins TRBV29-1 to TRBJ2-2; D not resolved. Deletions cut 4 bases from V and 0 bases from J, with 9 bases between. The CDR3 is 14 amino acids. CDR1 is SQVTM, CDR2 ANQGSEA, per germline. The CDR3 region is CSVATDPNTGELFF. The CDR3 coding sequence is TGCAGCGTTGCTACGGATCCGAACACCGGGGAGCTGTTTTTT.

The chain recombines TRBV25-1 with TRBJ1-2; D is ambiguous. Germline V gene data show CDR1 as MGHDK and CDR2 as SYGVNS. Trimming stripped 3 bases from V and 3 bases from J, with 14 bases between. The CDR3 loop spans 15 amino acids. CDR3 amino acids: CASSERGREYYGYTF. The CDR3 DNA sequence: TGTGCCAGCAGTGAGCGAGGGAGGGAATACTATGGCTACACCTTC.

The chain is built from TRBV5-1 and TRBJ1-6, with TRBD1 matching 10 bases. Germline V gene lookup returns CDR1 SGHRS and CDR2 YFSETQ. The V segment lost 4 bases and the J segment 10 bases; nucleotides outside the gene matches: 11. This CDR3 has 16 amino acids. The CDR3 here is CASSGTTGGKESPLHF. In DNA, the CDR3 is TGCGCCAGCAGCGGGACGACAGGGGGCAAGGAGTCACCCCTCCACTTT.

This chain connects TRBV10-1 to TRBJ2-2; TRBD1 or TRBD2 may be the D gene (5 bases each). The CDR3 spans 14 residues. Germline loops: CDR1 WNHNN, CDR2 SYGVQD (reference sequence). Trimming shortened V by 6 bases and J by 7 bases, and 15 bases separated the two germline ends. CDR3 bases: TGCGCCAGCAGGGCGACCCGGGACGGCGGGGAGCTGTTTTTT. It codes for CASRATRDGGELFF.

A few counts support this clone. CDR3 nucleotide sequence: TGTGCCTGGAGAGGACAGGTTAATGAAAAACTGTTTTTT. Amino acids: CAWRGQVNEKLFF. The chain carries TRBV30 and TRBJ1-4, with 7 bases fitting TRBD1. The CDR3 totals 13 residues. V lost 3 bases to trimming and J lost 4 bases; unmatched junction nucleotides: 2. In germline, CDR1 is GTSNPN, CDR2 SVGIG (reference sequence). Together with reference TRBV30 and TRBJ1-4, the CDR3 gives the full variable domain: SQTIHQWPATLVQPVGSPLSLECTVEGTSNPNLYWYRQAAGRGLQLLFYSVGIGQISSEVPQNLSASRPQDRQFILSSKKLLLSDSGFYLCAWRGQVNEKLFFGSGTQLSVL.

The gene calls are TRBV30 and TRBJ1-4; tentatively, D is TRBD1 (5 bases). The CDR3 contains 14 residues. Trimming cost V 7 bases and J 5 bases, with 17 bases left between them. Germline CDR1 and CDR2: GTSNPN and SVGIG (reference sequence). The CDR3 here is CASAAGEVNEKLFF. CDR3 bases: TGTGCCTCGGCTGCGGGGGAAGTCAATGAAAAACTGTTTTTT. Full variable domain (outside the CDR3, taken from reference TRBV30 and TRBJ1-4): SQTIHQWPATLVQPVGSPLSLECTVEGTSNPNLYWYRQAAGRGLQLLFYSVGIGQISSEVPQNLSASRPQDRQFILSSKKLLLSDSGFYLCASAAGEVNEKLFFGSGTQLSVL.

The chain employs TRBV11-2 and TRBJ2-3; perhaps TRBD2 as D (7 bases). The length of the CDR3 is 16 residues. V was cut by 0 bases and J by 2 bases, with 12 bases left in between. Germline lookup yields CDR1 SGHAT and CDR2 FQNNGV. CDR3 nucleotide sequence: TGTGCCAGCAGCTTAGATGGGGCGGGGGCCACAGATACGCAGTATTTT. This sequence encodes CASSLDGAGATDTQYF.

The chain combines TRBV7-9 with TRBJ2-5; D might be TRBD2 (5 bases). The germline gives CDR1 SEHNR, CDR2 FQNEAQ (reference sequence). This CDR3 has 13 residues. The V and J ends lost 5 bases and 2 bases respectively, with 9 bases between them. The CDR3 region is CASSTGIQETQYF. CDR3 nucleotides: TGTGCCAGCAGCACCGGGATTCAAGAGACCCAGTACTTC.

The chain is built from TRBV30 and TRBJ1-6, with 8 bases aligning to TRBD1. Looked up from germline, CDR1 is GTSNPN and CDR2 is SVGIG (reference sequence). With 0 bases clipped from V and 6 bases from J, the junction kept 4 bases outside the gene matches. This CDR3 is 15 amino acids long. CDR3 sequence: CAWSVRQGANSPLHF. The CDR3 nucleotides are TGTGCCTGGAGTGTAAGGCAGGGGGCTAATTCACCCCTCCACTTT.

The chain joins TRBV7-2 to TRBJ2-7, with no clear D. V lost 5 bases to trimming and J lost 2 bases, with 19 bases between them. Germline V gene data show CDR1 as SGHTA and CDR2 as FQGNSA. This CDR3 region has 16 residues. The CDR3 loop is CASSAAPASAPYEQYF. The CDR3 DNA reads as TGTGCCAGCAGCGCCGCTCCCGCCAGCGCGCCCTACGAGCAGTACTTC.

This clone was picked up one time. Additional DNA sequences in this sample encode the identical CDR3. V is TRBV5-1 and J is TRBJ1-3; D possibly corresponds to TRBD1 (5 bases). CDR3 length: 14 amino acids. Deletions cut 4 bases from V and 2 bases from J, with 10 bases between. Per germline, CDR1 SGHRS and CDR2 YFSETQ. CDR3 bases: TGCGCCAGCAGCCTCGGGACGCCTGGAAACACCATATATTTT. As protein: CASSLGTPGNTIYF.